This TCR beta chain was sequenced in a study of cytomegalovirus exposure and HLA in healthy donors. As for the study in general: The approximately 120 validation repertoires and the approximately 630 first-cohort repertoires shared a platform, a later analysis reported. Whole-study results and caveats: Reports credit the classifier with highly specific, highly sensitive diagnosis of cytomegalovirus status. According to a later analysis, TCR clusters from the first cohort tended to co-occur in the approximately 120 validation repertoires.

As to this clone: Its matching antigen is unknown.

Method: immunoSEQ multiplex PCR; TCRdb's copy keeps in-frame clones and lacks some. The sample consists of a few hundred thousand clones, roughly 90% of them appearing once. The CDR3 totals 13 residues. V was shortened by 8 bases and J by 1 base, with 11 bases between the two germline ends. The V gene's germline CDR1 is MNHEY and CDR2 SMNVEV (reference sequence). The donors were members of the roughly 130-subject validation cohort (separate from the roughly 670-subject first cohort). The TCR was taken from a woman between 18 and 30 years old in good health and CMV-seronegative. The chain employs TRBV27 and TRBJ1-2, with D perhaps TRBD1 (5 bases). Specimen: PBMCs. The CDR3 is CASGKTVNYGYTF. CDR3 sequence (DNA): TGTGCCAGCGGGAAGACAGTTAACTATGGCTACACCTTC.